These 11 T cell receptor beta chains share one sample of origin, sequenced in a study of beta chain features in type 1 diabetes. TCRB transcripts that were expressed got sequenced, as all of the isolated RNA had been reverse transcribed. Sequencing used immunoSEQ multiplex PCR; TCRdb keeps in-frame clones, though not all of them. The sample includes just over 450,000 clones, about 30% seen only once; the top ten take roughly 0.06%. Sequencing was done on a sample of naive CD4+ T cells from blood. The receptors stem from a man between 18 and 35 years old in good health.

The CDR3 DNA sequence: TGTGCCAGCAGCGTAGGAGGTTTTCACACAGATACGCAGTATTTT. The encoded protein is CASSVGGFHTDTQYF. The V gene is TRBV9, the J gene TRBJ2-3; no definite D call. Germline CDR1 is SGDLS and CDR2 is YYNGEE. The CDR3 loop spans 15 amino acids. V was clipped by 0 bases and J by 2 bases, with 10 bases between them.

This clone came up a few times. The chain uses TRBV5-1 and TRBJ2-3, with a weak D call TRBD2 (5 bases). Germline assignment: CDR1 SGHRS and CDR2 YFSETQ. Trimming left V 4 bases short and J 0 bases short, with 9 bases between. The CDR3 sequence is 14 residues long. The CDR3 spells CASSVASSTDTQYF. The CDR3 region has the DNA TGCGCCAGCAGCGTAGCGTCTAGCACAGATACGCAGTATTTT.

This chain joins TRBV30 and TRBJ1-1, with no clear D. The CDR3 has 14 residues. The ends were cut back, 4 bases at V and 0 bases at J, with 12 bases in the middle. Germline V lookup: CDR1 GTSNPN, CDR2 SVGIG (reference sequence). CDR3 bases: TGTGCCTGGACCCGACGGACCATGAACACTGAAGCTTTCTTT. Protein sequence: CAWTRRTMNTEAFF. Drawing the rest from reference TRBV30 and TRBJ1-1, the complete variable domain is SQTIHQWPATLVQPVGSPLSLECTVEGTSNPNLYWYRQAAGRGLQLLFYSVGIGQISSEVPQNLSASRPQDRQFILSSKKLLLSDSGFYLCAWTRRTMNTEAFFGQGTRLTVV.

The chain employs TRBV18 and TRBJ2-1, with 7 bases fitting TRBD2. The V segment lost 3 bases and the J segment 2 bases; nucleotides outside the gene matches: 4. Germline values: CDR1 KGHSH, CDR2 LQKENI. The CDR3 runs to 15 residues. The CDR3 bases are TGTGCCAGCTCACCTCTGCGGGAGACCTACAATGAGCAGTTCTTC. Translating gives CASSPLRETYNEQFF. Filled out from reference TRBV18 and TRBJ2-1, the complete variable domain reads NAGVMQNPRHLVRRRGQEARLRCSPMKGHSHVYWYRQLPEEGLKFMVYLQKENIIDESGMPKERFSAEFPKEGPSILRIQQVVRGDSAAYFCASSPLRETYNEQFFGPGTRLTVL.

Only a few counts were recorded for this clone. This chain links TRBV5-1 with TRBJ1-4; a possible D gene is TRBD1 (6 bases). Germline CDR1 and CDR2: SGHRS and YFSETQ. V lost 0 bases to trimming and J lost 5 bases, with 11 bases between them. This CDR3 has 15 residues. In DNA, the CDR3 is TGCGCCAGCAGCTTGGCTTGGACAGAGAATGAAAAACTGTTTTTT. Its translation: CASSLAWTENEKLFF.

This chain joins TRBV5-1 and TRBJ2-1, with D maybe TRBD1 (6 bases). CDR3 size: 15 residues. The germline V gene has CDR1 SGHRS and CDR2 YFSETQ. Trimming shortened V by 4 bases and J by 0 bases, and 11 bases separated the two germline ends. CDR3 loop: CASSPGQSSYNEQFF. The CDR3 DNA sequence: TGCGCCAGCAGCCCTGGACAGAGCTCCTACAATGAGCAGTTCTTC.

The rearrangement links TRBV25-1 to TRBJ2-7, with 7 nucleotides matching TRBD1. CDR1 and CDR2 from the germline V gene are MGHDK and SYGVNS. V shed 5 bases and J 1 base; nucleotides not matched to a gene: 2. This CDR3 has 13 residues. CDR3 in amino acids: CASSRQGSYEQYF. The CDR3 nucleotides read TGTGCCAGCAGTAGACAGGGTTCCTACGAGCAGTACTTC.

The rearrangement links TRBV7-3 to TRBJ2-5; 8 bases are shared with TRBD2. Trimming at V came to 5 bases and at J to 1 base, leaving 6 bases not matched to a gene. Germline V gene data show CDR1 as SGHTA and CDR2 as FQGTGA. The CDR3 is 15 amino acids. The CDR3 reads CASSRTSGAQETQYF. The CDR3 DNA reads TGTGCCAGCAGCCGTACTAGCGGAGCCCAAGAGACCCAGTACTTC.

This clone appeared a few times. V gene TRBV19 combines with J gene TRBJ2-1; D might be TRBD2 (7 bases). The V gene's germline CDR1 is LNHDA and CDR2 SQIVND (reference sequence). This CDR3 region has 14 residues. The germline V and J ends were trimmed by 4 bases and 6 bases, with 13 bases remaining between them. The CDR3 spells CASSTGGASNEQFF. As DNA, the CDR3 is TGTGCCAGTAGTACTGGGGGGGCAAGCAATGAGCAGTTCTTC.

This clone was recorded a few times. J is TRBJ2-5 and V is TRBV5-5, with TRBD1 matching 10 bases. J was trimmed by 7 bases and V by 5 bases; bases with no gene match: 8. Per germline, CDR1 SGHKS and CDR2 YYEKEE (reference sequence). The CDR3 loop spans 14 amino acids. The CDR3 nucleotides are TGTGCCAGCAGGACACCGGGACAGGGGATGACCCAGTACTTC. Protein sequence: CASRTPGQGMTQYF. The whole variable domain, remainder taken from reference TRBV5-5 and TRBJ2-5, is DAGVTQSPTHLIKTRGQQVTLRCSPISGHKSVSWYQQVLGQGPQFIFQYYEKEERGRGNFPDRFSARQFPNYSSELNVNALLLGDSALYLCASRTPGQGMTQYFGPGTRLLVL.

This clone was counted a few times. This sequence joins TRBV29-1 and TRBJ1-2; TRBD1 might be the D (5 bases). V gave up 6 bases and J gave up 8 bases, with 22 bases separating them. The germline V gene encodes CDR1 SQVTM and CDR2 ANQGSEA. The CDR3 covers 14 residues. The CDR3 protein is CSVETGTASGGYTF. The CDR3 DNA is TGCAGCGTAGAAACCGGGACGGCGTCGGGGGGCTACACCTTC.